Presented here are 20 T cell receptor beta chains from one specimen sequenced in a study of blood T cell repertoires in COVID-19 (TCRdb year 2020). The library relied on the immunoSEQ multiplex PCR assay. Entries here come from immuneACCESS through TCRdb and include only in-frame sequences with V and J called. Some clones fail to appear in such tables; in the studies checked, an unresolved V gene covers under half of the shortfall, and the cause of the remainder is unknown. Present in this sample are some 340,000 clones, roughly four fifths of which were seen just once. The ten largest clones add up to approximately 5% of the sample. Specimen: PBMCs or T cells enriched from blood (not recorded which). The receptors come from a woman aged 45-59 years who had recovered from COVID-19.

The CDR3 nucleotides read TGCGCCAGCAGCCGACAGGGACTAGCGGGAGATAATGAGCAGTTCTTC. It specifies CASSRQGLAGDNEQFF. V gene TRBV4-1 combines with J gene TRBJ2-1; 14 bases are a match to TRBD2. Per germline, CDR1 MGHRA and CDR2 YSYEKL. This CDR3 comprises 16 residues. J was trimmed by 7 bases and V by 4 bases; bases with no gene match: 6.

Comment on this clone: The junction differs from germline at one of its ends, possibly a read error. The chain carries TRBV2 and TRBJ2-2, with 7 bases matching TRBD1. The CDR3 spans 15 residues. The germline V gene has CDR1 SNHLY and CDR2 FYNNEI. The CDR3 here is CASREGQANTGELFF. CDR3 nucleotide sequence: TGTGCCAGCAGGGAAGGACAGGCGAACACCGGGGAGCTGTTTTTT.

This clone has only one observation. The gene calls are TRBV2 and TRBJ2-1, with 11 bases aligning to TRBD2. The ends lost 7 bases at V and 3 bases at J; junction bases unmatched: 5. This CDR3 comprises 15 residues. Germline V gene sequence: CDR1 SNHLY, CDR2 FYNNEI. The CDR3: CASTRTSGGYNEQFF. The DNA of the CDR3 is TGTGCCAGCACCCGAACTAGCGGGGGCTACAATGAGCAGTTCTTC.

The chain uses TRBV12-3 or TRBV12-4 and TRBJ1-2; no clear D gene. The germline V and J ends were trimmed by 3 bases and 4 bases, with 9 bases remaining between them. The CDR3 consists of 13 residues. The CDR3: CASSLGGIYGYTF. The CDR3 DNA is TGTGCCAGCAGTTTGGGAGGGATCTATGGCTACACCTTC.

The CDR3 sequence is CASSLVIGGSMETQYF. The CDR3 region has the DNA TGTGCCAGCAGCTTAGTCATCGGCGGGAGTATGGAGACCCAGTACTTC. This chain uses TRBV7-8 with TRBJ2-5; TRBD2 matches at 7 bases. CDR1 is SGHVS, CDR2 FQNEAQ, per germline. This CDR3 region has 16 residues. The V and J ends lost 1 base and 5 bases, in that order; junction bases with no gene match: 10. Filled out from reference TRBV7-8 and TRBJ2-5, the complete variable domain reads GAGVSQSPRYKVAKRGQDVALRCDPISGHVSLFWYQQALGQGPEFLTYFQNEAQLDKSGLPSDRFFAERPEGSVSTLKIQRTQQEDSAVYLCASSLVIGGSMETQYFGPGTRLLVL.

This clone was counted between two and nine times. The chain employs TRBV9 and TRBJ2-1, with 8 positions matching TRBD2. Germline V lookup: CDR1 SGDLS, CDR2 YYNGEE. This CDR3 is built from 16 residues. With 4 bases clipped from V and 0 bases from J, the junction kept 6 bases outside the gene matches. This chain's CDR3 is CASSPYSGTSYNEQFF. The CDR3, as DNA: TGTGCCAGCAGCCCTTATAGCGGGACCTCCTACAATGAGCAGTTCTTC.

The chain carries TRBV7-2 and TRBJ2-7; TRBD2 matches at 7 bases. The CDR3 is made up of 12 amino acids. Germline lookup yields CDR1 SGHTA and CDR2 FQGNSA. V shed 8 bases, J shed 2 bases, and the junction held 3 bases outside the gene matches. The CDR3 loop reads CASGAGTYEQYF. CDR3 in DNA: TGTGCCAGCGGAGCGGGGACCTACGAGCAGTACTTC. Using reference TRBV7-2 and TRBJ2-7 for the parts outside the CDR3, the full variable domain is GAGVSQSPSNKVTEKGKDVELRCDPISGHTALYWYRQSLGQGLEFLIYFQGNSAPDKSGLPSDRFSAERTGGSVSTLTIQRTQQEDSAVYLCASGAGTYEQYFGPGTRLTVT.

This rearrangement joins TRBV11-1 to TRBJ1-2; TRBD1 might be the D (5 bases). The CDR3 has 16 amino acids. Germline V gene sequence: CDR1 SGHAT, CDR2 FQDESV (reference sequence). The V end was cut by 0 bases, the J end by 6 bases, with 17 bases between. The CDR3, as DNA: TGTGCCAGCAGCTTAGCGACGCAGGGCTCCAGGGATGGCTACACCTTC. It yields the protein CASSLATQGSRDGYTF. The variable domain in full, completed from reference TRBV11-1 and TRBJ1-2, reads EAEVAQSPRYKITEKSQAVAFWCDPISGHATLYWYRQILGQGPELLVQFQDESVVDDSQLPKDRFSAERLKGVDSTLKIQPAELGDSAMYLCASSLATQGSRDGYTFGSGTRLTVV.

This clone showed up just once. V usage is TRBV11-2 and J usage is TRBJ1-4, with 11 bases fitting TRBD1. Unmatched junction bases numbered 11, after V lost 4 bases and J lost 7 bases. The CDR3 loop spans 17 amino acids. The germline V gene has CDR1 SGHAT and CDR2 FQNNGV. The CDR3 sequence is CASSSPERTGGGEKLFF. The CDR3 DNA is TGTGCCAGCAGCTCCCCAGAACGGACAGGGGGCGGTGAAAAACTGTTTTTT.

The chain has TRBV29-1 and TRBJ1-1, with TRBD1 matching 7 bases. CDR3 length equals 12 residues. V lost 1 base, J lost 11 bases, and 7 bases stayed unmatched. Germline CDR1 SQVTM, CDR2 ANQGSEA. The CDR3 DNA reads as TGCAGCGTTGAAGTAGGGGGCGCGGGTGCTTTCTTT. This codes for CSVEVGGAGAFF.

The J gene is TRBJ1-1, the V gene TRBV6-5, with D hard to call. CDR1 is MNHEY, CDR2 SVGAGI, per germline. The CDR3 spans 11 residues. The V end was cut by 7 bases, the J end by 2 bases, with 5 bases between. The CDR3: CASTPNTEAFF. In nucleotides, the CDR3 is TGTGCCAGCACCCCTAACACTGAAGCTTTCTTT.

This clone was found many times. The CDR3 sequence: CASSVNTYRYNEQFF. The CDR3 DNA sequence: TGTGCCAGCAGTGTTAATACCTACCGTTACAATGAGCAGTTCTTC. The chain recombines TRBV25-1 with TRBJ2-1; D is unclear. The CDR3 is made up of 15 amino acids. CDR1 and CDR2 (germline): MGHDK, SYGVNS. Trimming shortened V by 4 bases and J by 4 bases, and 14 bases separated the two germline ends.

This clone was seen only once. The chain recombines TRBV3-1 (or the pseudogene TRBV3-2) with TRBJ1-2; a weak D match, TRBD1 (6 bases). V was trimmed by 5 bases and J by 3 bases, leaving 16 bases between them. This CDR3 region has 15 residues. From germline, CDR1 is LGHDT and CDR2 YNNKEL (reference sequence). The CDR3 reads CASSRGTALYYGYTF. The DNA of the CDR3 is TGTGCCAGCAGCAGGGGGACGGCGCTATACTATGGCTACACCTTC.

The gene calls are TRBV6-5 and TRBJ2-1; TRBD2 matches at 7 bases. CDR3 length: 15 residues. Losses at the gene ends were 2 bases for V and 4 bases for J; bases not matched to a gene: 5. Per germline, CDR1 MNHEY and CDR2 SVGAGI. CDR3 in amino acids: CASSYTAGEYNEQFF. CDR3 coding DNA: TGTGCCAGCAGTTACACCGCGGGAGAGTACAATGAGCAGTTCTTC.

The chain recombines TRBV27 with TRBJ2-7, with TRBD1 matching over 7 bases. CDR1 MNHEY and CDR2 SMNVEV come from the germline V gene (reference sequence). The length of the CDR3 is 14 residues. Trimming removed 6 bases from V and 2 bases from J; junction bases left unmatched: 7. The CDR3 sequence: CASSPGQTTYEQYF. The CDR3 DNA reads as TGTGCCAGCAGCCCGGGACAGACAACCTACGAGCAGTACTTC.

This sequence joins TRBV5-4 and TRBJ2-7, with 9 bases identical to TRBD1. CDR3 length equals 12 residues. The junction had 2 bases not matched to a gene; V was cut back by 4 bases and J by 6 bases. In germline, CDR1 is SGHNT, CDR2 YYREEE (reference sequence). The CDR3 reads CASSHRGLEQYF. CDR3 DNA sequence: TGTGCCAGCAGCCACAGGGGGCTCGAGCAGTACTTC.

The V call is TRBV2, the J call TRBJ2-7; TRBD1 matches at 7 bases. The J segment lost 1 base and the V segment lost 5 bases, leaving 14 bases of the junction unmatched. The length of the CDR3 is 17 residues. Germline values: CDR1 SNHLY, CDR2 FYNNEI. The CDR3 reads CASSLTPIFRGSYEQYF. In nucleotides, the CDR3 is TGTGCCAGCAGTTTAACCCCAATCTTCAGGGGGTCCTACGAGCAGTACTTC. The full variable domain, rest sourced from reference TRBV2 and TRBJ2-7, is EPEVTQTPSHQVTQMGQEVILRCVPISNHLYFYWYRQILGQKVEFLVSFYNNEISEKSEIFDDQFSVERPDGSNFTLKIRSTKLEDSAMYFCASSLTPIFRGSYEQYFGPGTRLTVT.

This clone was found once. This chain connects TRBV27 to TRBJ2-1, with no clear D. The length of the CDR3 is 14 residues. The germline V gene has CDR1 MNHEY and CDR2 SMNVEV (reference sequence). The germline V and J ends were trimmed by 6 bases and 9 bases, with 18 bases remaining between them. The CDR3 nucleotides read TGTGCCAGCAGCCCGGTGAGGAGTTCGATTGAGCAGTTCTTC. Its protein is CASSPVRSSIEQFF.

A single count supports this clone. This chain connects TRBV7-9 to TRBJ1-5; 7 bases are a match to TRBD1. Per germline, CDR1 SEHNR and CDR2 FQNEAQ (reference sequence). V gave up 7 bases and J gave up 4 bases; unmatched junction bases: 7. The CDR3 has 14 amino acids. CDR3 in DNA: TGTGCCAGCAATTTGGGGACAGATAATCAGCCCCAGCATTTT. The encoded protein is CASNLGTDNQPQHF.

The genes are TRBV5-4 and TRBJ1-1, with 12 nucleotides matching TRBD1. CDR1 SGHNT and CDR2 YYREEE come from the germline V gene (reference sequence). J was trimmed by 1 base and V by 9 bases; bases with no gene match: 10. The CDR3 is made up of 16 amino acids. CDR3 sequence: CATSGTGGAGNTEAFF. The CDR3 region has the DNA TGTGCCACATCCGGGACAGGGGGCGCGGGGAACACTGAAGCTTTCTTT.